Included here is one TCR beta chain sequence, with context. This clone was found a few times. The antigen this receptor binds is unknown. Qualities for individual bases were not recorded, and no much larger clone is one base off. The data were taken from a study of beta chain features in type 1 diabetes (dated 2018 in TCRdb). Regarding the complete study: Mean age, gender distribution, total cell number and subset yield were not different between patients and healthy donors. A total of some 100,000,000 sorted cells were examined across all samples, and the number of cells per subset was strongly correlated with RNA yield. In the study, TCRB repertoires of sorted circulating CD4+ T cell subsets from recently diagnosed type 1 diabetes patients were compared with those of matched healthy donors. Regulatory and stem cell-like memory subsets were isolated from only 8 patients and 8 healthy donors, whereas naive and central memory subsets came from all 28 donors.

A single peripheral blood draw of approximately 110 mL on average was collected from each donor into heparinised tubes. A BD FACSAria II was used to sort naive, central memory, regulatory and stem cell-like memory CD4+ T cells with a panel that included CD45RO, CCR7, CD25, CD127, CD95 and CD27. Purity was above 95% for every sorted population. PBMCs were isolated right away by Lymphoprep density gradient centrifugation and were stained directly, without culture. So that batch effects would be minimized, each experiment stained and sorted samples in pairs, pairing one healthy donor with one patient. Study-wide findings and limitations: A moderate but significant shortening of TCRB CDR3 length was observed in type 1 diabetes patients in all four CD4+ subsets. Fewer insertions and more nucleotide deletions at VDJ recombination sites were observed in patients with type 1 diabetes, implying thymic rearrangement abnormalities. Shorter templates might have been favored by PCR, but patient and control samples were amplified and corrected together, so both groups would have been affected equally by any skew. Naive, central memory and regulatory TCRB repertoires appeared to be more similar among patients than among healthy donors. Because the HLA sub-analyses included only small numbers of individuals, any influence of HLA type on TCRB rearrangement was left unresolved. Because cDNA rather than genomic DNA was sequenced, highly expressing activated cells could have been over-represented, although no difference in activation and CD3 levels was found between groups.

All of the isolated RNA was reverse transcribed with the High Capacity cDNA Reverse Transcription Kit, so expressed TCRB transcripts were sequenced. Naive, central memory and regulatory T cell samples underwent deep immunoSEQ sequencing, averaging roughly 3.3 million total reads per sample. After sorted cells were lysed in RLT buffer, RNA was extracted with DNase-treated RNeasy Micro or Mini kits, with the choice depending on cell number. Each cell subset was processed separately to prevent cross-contamination, with patient and healthy donor samples processed together. Using the immunoSEQ multiplex PCR, TCRB sequences were amplified from cDNA into 87-bp fragments spanning the CDR3 region. Sequencing of the amplicons was performed on the Illumina HiSeq platform. Turning to the authors' computational methods: PCR bias was corrected computationally using synthetic template baselines, and reads within Hamming distance 2 were collapsed, with unmergeable singletons discarded. By aligning reads against IMGT, V, D and J genes, CDR3 length, and insertions or deletions at six rearrangement sites were assigned. Within each subset, clonotype counts were normalized to the number of sorted cells before true diversity and Gini coefficients were calculated with the tcR R package. The overlap coefficient, calculated on TCRB nucleotide sequences, was used to measure repertoire sharing. Out-of-frame TCRB sequences from naive cells were analyzed as a proxy for the pre-selection repertoire. The table comes from immuneACCESS by way of TCRdb, which keeps in-frame sequences with V and J called. Part of the clones is missing from these tables; in studies checked, under half for an unresolved V gene and the rest for unknown reasons. V and J calls and clone size are those listed in that table; D and trimming were worked out from the DNA. The sample table records approximately 380,000 clones; approximately 15% of these occur just once. More than 0.015% of the sample lies in the top ten.

Per the germline V gene, SQVTM is the CDR1 and ANQGSEA is the CDR2. Unmatched junction bases come to 8, with V trimmed by 7 bases and J by 9 bases. From the cysteine up to the phenylalanine, the CDR3 has a length of 12 residues. Only the CDR3 portion is preserved as DNA: 36 bases, with reading frame beginning at the first base. This TCR was sampled from a young woman in good health. The V and J genes are TRBV29-1 and TRBJ2-1; 8 middle bases align to TRBD1. Specimen: naive CD4+ T cells from blood. Explained via the paper, the cell subset or site label denotes: true naive CD4+ T cells. Here is the DNA: TGCAGCGCCAGCGACAGGGGCGCTGAGCAGTTCTTC. This encodes CSASDRGAEQFF.